This entry features one T cell receptor beta chain sequence. The data were obtained in a study of cytomegalovirus exposure and HLA in healthy donors. Across the study: Findings of an earlier analysis included about 100 million unique TCR beta sequences from some 180 million T cells.

60 Vbeta and 13 Jbeta primers were used in PCR. Produced via immunoSEQ multiplex PCR; TCRdb's table is partial and in-frame only. The sample lists tens of thousands of clones; around 72% were seen once. V was shortened by 6 bases and J by 8 bases, with 14 bases between the two germline ends. Germline V gives CDR1 MNHEY, CDR2 SVGAGI. The CDR3 covers 14 residues. The sample taken for sequencing was PBMCs. V usage is TRBV6-5 and J usage is TRBJ1-6, with D perhaps TRBD1 (6 bases). The receptor was isolated from a woman aged 40 to 50 in good health and CMV-seropositive. This CDR3 reads CASRTRGLHSPLHF. The CDR3, as DNA: TGTGCCAGCAGGACGCGGGGGCTTCATTCACCCCTCCACTTT.